What follows are 26 T cell receptor beta chains derived from one specimen sequenced in a study of blood T cell repertoires in COVID-19. Repertoires were generated with immunoSEQ multiplex PCR, while TCRdb's copy carries only in-frame clones and drops some. Of hundreds of thousands of clones listed, 87% are singletons. Sequencing input: PBMCs or T cells enriched from blood (not recorded which). The receptors shown here come from a woman between 40 and 50 years old who had recovered from COVID-19.

The V call is TRBV24-1, the J call TRBJ2-1; 10 positions agree with TRBD1. Unmatched junction bases numbered 7, after V lost 9 bases and J lost 3 bases. The V gene's germline CDR1 is KGHDR and CDR2 SFDVKD. The CDR3 has 15 residues. The CDR3 bases are TGTGCCACCTCGGGACAGGGGAAGGTCTACAATGAGCAGTTCTTC. It codes for CATSGQGKVYNEQFF.

This chain uses TRBV2 with TRBJ2-1, with TRBD2 matching 8 bases. The CDR3 covers 13 residues. V shed 8 bases and J 2 bases; nucleotides not matched to a gene: 2. Germline lookup yields CDR1 SNHLY and CDR2 FYNNEI. The CDR3 nucleotides are TGTGCCAGCGGGGGACTAGCCTACAATGAGCAGTTCTTC. Translation: CASGGLAYNEQFF.

The chain employs TRBV5-4 and TRBJ2-2, with D unclear. Trimming removed 4 bases at V and 4 bases at J, with 11 bases between. This CDR3 region has 14 residues. Germline assignment: CDR1 SGHNT and CDR2 YYREEE (reference sequence). CDR3 amino acids: CASSRGLSTGELFF. In DNA form, the CDR3 reads TGTGCCAGCAGCCGCGGCCTTTCCACCGGGGAGCTGTTTTTT.

The chain joins TRBV7-3 to TRBJ2-1; weak D call: TRBD2 (6 bases). Germline V gene data show CDR1 as SGHTA and CDR2 as FQGTGA. This CDR3 is 15 amino acids long. V was cut by 3 bases and J by 2 bases, with 11 bases left in between. The CDR3 reads CASSFGRGAYNEQFF. The CDR3 nucleotides are TGTGCCAGCAGCTTCGGGAGAGGGGCCTACAATGAGCAGTTCTTC.

The chain has TRBV20-1 and TRBJ1-1; TRBD1 might be the D (5 bases). Germline lookup yields CDR1 DFQATT and CDR2 SNEGSKA (reference sequence). The CDR3 is 11 residues long. The CDR3 reads CTQTRGTEAFF. The CDR3, as DNA: TGCACCCAAACAAGGGGCACTGAAGCTTTCTTT.

The chain uses TRBV2 and TRBJ2-7, with 8 nucleotides matching TRBD1. Germline lookup yields CDR1 SNHLY and CDR2 FYNNEI. Trimming cost V 6 bases and J 5 bases; bases outside gene matches: 3. CDR3 size: 12 residues. The CDR3 sequence: CASSLQGDEQYF. In nucleotides, the CDR3 is TGTGCCAGCAGCCTACAGGGGGACGAGCAGTACTTC.

V and J are TRBV19 and TRBJ1-5; 9 positions match TRBD1. This CDR3 contains 16 residues. The V gene's germline CDR1 is LNHDA and CDR2 SQIVND (reference sequence). J lost 3 bases, V lost 6 bases, and 9 bases had no gene match. This chain's CDR3 is CASRPWTGVTNQPQHF. DNA of the CDR3: TGTGCCAGTAGACCCTGGACAGGGGTAACCAATCAGCCCCAGCATTTT.

The chain carries TRBV5-4 and TRBJ1-2; TRBD1 might be the D (5 bases). Germline assignment: CDR1 SGHNT and CDR2 YYREEE (reference sequence). The ends were cut back, 1 base at V and 6 bases at J, with 13 bases in the middle. This CDR3 is built from 14 residues. The CDR3, as DNA: TGTGCCAGCAGCTTGTCTCAGGGCTCGGATGGCTACACCTTC. Its protein product is CASSLSQGSDGYTF.

The CDR3 loop reads CASSSGRGGYEQYF. The CDR3 DNA reads as TGTGCCAGCAGCTCGGGGCGGGGAGGCTACGAGCAGTACTTC. The chain joins TRBV7-2 to TRBJ2-7; the D gene is possibly TRBD2 (6 bases). Germline assignment: CDR1 SGHTA and CDR2 FQGNSA. Trimming removed 4 bases at V and 3 bases at J, with 13 bases between. This CDR3 contains 14 residues.

The rearrangement uses TRBV5-1 and TRBJ2-7; no clear D. V lost 7 bases and J lost 1, with 3 bases in between. The CDR3 covers 10 residues. Germline loops: CDR1 SGHRS, CDR2 YFSETQ. CDR3 nucleotide sequence: TGCGCCAGCGAGTCCTACGAGCAGTACTTC. Translated, it gives CASESYEQYF.

The chain recombines TRBV4-2 with TRBJ1-5; D perhaps matches TRBD1 (5 bases). Germline V gene data show CDR1 as LGHNA and CDR2 as YNFKEQ. The CDR3 has 16 residues. Trimming took 0 bases from V and 1 from J, leaving 10 bases between them. The CDR3 here is CASSQDWQGSNQPQHF. CDR3 nucleotide sequence: TGTGCCAGCAGCCAAGATTGGCAGGGAAGCAATCAGCCCCAGCATTTT.

This chain links TRBV3-1 (or the pseudogene TRBV3-2) with TRBJ2-5, with 9 bases lining up with TRBD2. With 7 bases clipped from V and 5 bases from J, the junction kept 14 bases outside the gene matches. The germline V gene encodes CDR1 LGHDT and CDR2 YNNKEL (reference sequence). CDR3 length equals 16 residues. CDR3 sequence reads: CASIWGSGGSVETQYF. Written as DNA, the CDR3 is TGTGCCAGCATCTGGGGTAGCGGGGGATCGGTGGAGACCCAGTACTTC.

This chain links TRBV28 with TRBJ2-5; D uncertain. CDR3 length: 13 amino acids. Germline V gives CDR1 MDHEN, CDR2 SYDVKM. V gave up 7 bases and J gave up 2 bases, with 11 bases separating them. CDR3 nucleotides: TGTGCCAGCACCGTCGACACACAAGAGACCCAGTACTTC. Translation gives CASTVDTQETQYF.

The CDR3 sequence: CASSPWTGSATDTQYF. The CDR3 DNA reads as TGTGCCAGCAGCCCCTGGACAGGGAGCGCCACAGATACGCAGTATTTT. The chain couples TRBV3-1 (or the pseudogene TRBV3-2) to TRBJ2-3; 8 bases line up with TRBD1. The V gene end was trimmed by 4 bases and the J gene end by 2 bases; junction bases not matched to a gene: 8. The germline gives CDR1 LGHDT, CDR2 YNNKEL (reference sequence). This CDR3 is built from 16 residues.

The V gene is TRBV30, the J gene TRBJ1-1, with TRBD1 matching 9 bases. J lost 9 bases, V lost 1 base, and 6 bases had no gene match. Looked up from germline, CDR1 is GTSNPN and CDR2 is SVGIG (reference sequence). The CDR3 extends over 13 amino acids. The CDR3 loop is CAWSAPGQGKAFF. The CDR3 DNA is TGTGCCTGGAGTGCTCCGGGACAGGGAAAAGCTTTCTTT. Looking up the rest from reference TRBV30 and TRBJ1-1 gives the full variable domain: SQTIHQWPATLVQPVGSPLSLECTVEGTSNPNLYWYRQAAGRGLQLLFYSVGIGQISSEVPQNLSASRPQDRQFILSSKKLLLSDSGFYLCAWSAPGQGKAFFGQGTRLTVV.

The rearrangement links TRBV19 to TRBJ2-1; 9 nucleotides match TRBD2. V trimming: 6 bases; J trimming: 10 bases; junction bases outside the gene matches: 13. CDR3 length: 15 amino acids. Germline assignment: CDR1 LNHDA and CDR2 SQIVND (reference sequence). The CDR3 bases are TGTGCCAGTAGCACTTTTTTGACTAGCGGAGGGGAGCAGTTCTTC. Encoded protein: CASSTFLTSGGEQFF.

This chain uses TRBV28 with TRBJ1-2; D is perhaps TRBD1 (6 bases). The CDR3 is 14 amino acids. V was cut by 5 bases and J by 6 bases, with 16 bases left in between. The germline gives CDR1 MDHEN, CDR2 SYDVKM. This chain's CDR3 is CASSPRQVRHGYTF. CDR3 bases: TGTGCCAGCAGTCCCCGACAGGTGCGCCATGGCTACACCTTC.

The chain has TRBV5-3 and TRBJ2-5; 12 positions agree with TRBD2. TRBV5-3 is given ORF status, its function remaining uncertain. The CDR3 has 17 amino acids. Unmatched junction bases numbered 9, after V lost 4 bases and J lost 2 bases. CDR3 nucleotide sequence: TGTGCCAGAAGCCCGGTCGTCCTAGCGGGGGGGCAAGAGACCCAGTACTTC. Translation: CARSPVVLAGGQETQYF.

The rearrangement uses TRBV30 and TRBJ2-5, with TRBD2 identical over 13 bases. CDR1 GTSNPN and CDR2 SVGIG come from the germline V gene (reference sequence). The CDR3 runs 15 residues. V lost 4 bases, J lost 5 bases, and 7 bases stayed unmatched. The CDR3 sequence: CAWKLAGGPGETQYF. In nucleotides, the CDR3 is TGTGCCTGGAAACTAGCGGGAGGGCCTGGGGAGACCCAGTACTTC.

V and J are TRBV28 and TRBJ2-7; a possible D gene is TRBD1 (6 bases). Germline assignment: CDR1 MDHEN and CDR2 SYDVKM. V lost 8 bases, J lost 2 bases, and 13 bases lay in between. There are 13 residues in the CDR3. The CDR3 loop is CASSDRLTYEQYF. CDR3 DNA: TGTGCCAGCTCAGACAGGCTTACCTACGAGCAGTACTTC.

The chain joins TRBV18 to TRBJ1-1; D may be TRBD1 (6 bases). V was cut by 3 bases and J by 4 bases, with 12 bases left in between. CDR3 length: 14 residues. Germline lookup yields CDR1 KGHSH and CDR2 LQKENI. The chain's CDR3 is CASSPDRLGTEAFF. The CDR3 nucleotides are TGTGCCAGCTCACCCGACAGGTTGGGCACTGAAGCTTTCTTT.

Only one count was recorded for this clone. This rearrangement joins TRBV19 to TRBJ2-3, with D possibly TRBD2 on 7 matching bases. The germline CDR1 and CDR2 sequences are LNHDA and SQIVND (reference sequence). V lost 5 bases to trimming and J lost 4 bases, with 16 bases between them. The CDR3 sequence is 15 residues long. CDR3 in amino acids: CASSPRGGGADTQYF. The CDR3 coding sequence is TGTGCCAGTAGTCCCCGGGGAGGGGGTGCAGATACGCAGTATTTT.

The chain employs TRBV7-3 and TRBJ2-3; a possible D gene is TRBD2 (6 bases). The V end was cut by 3 bases, the J end by 4 bases, with 11 bases between. Germline V gene lookup returns CDR1 SGHTA and CDR2 FQGTGA. The CDR3 is made up of 14 amino acids. CDR3 region: CASSLTTRADTQYF. DNA of the CDR3: TGTGCCAGCAGCTTGACGACTAGGGCAGATACGCAGTATTTT.

V is TRBV18 and J is TRBJ1-6; no clear D gene. The V end was cut by 6 bases, the J end by 9 bases, with 21 bases between. From germline, CDR1 is KGHSH and CDR2 LQKENI. The CDR3 is 16 residues long. The CDR3 region is CASSSRRVREGSPLHF. The DNA for the CDR3 is TGTGCCAGCTCCTCCCGTCGGGTCCGGGAGGGTTCACCCCTCCACTTT.

V and J are TRBV28 and TRBJ2-7, with 9 bases aligning to TRBD1. This CDR3 contains 14 residues. Unmatched junction bases numbered 9, after V lost 6 bases and J lost 6 bases. Germline V gene lookup returns CDR1 MDHEN and CDR2 SYDVKM. CDR3: CASRMGTGRSEQYF. The CDR3 region has the DNA TGTGCCAGCAGGATGGGGACAGGGCGTTCCGAGCAGTACTTC.

The CDR3 bases are TGTGCCAGCTCACCCCCCGGGGGGAGAGGAAACACCATATATTTT. Translated, it gives CASSPPGGRGNTIYF. The rearrangement joins TRBV18 to TRBJ1-3; tentative D call: TRBD1 (5 bases). The ends were cut back, 3 bases at V and 4 bases at J, with 13 bases in the middle. The length of the CDR3 is 15 residues. Germline assignment: CDR1 KGHSH and CDR2 LQKENI.